The TCR beta chain described here comes from a study of shared clonotypes between healthy human individuals. The CDR3 extends over 16 amino acids. CDR1 is SSHAT and CDR2 is FNYEAQ in the germline V gene (reference sequence). V lost 1 base and J lost 4; bases outside the gene matches: 5. TCRdb's copy holds only in-frame clones and misses some; the assay was immunoSEQ multiplex PCR. The sample includes 2.3 million or so clones, more than 80% of them seen just once. The chain is built from TRBV7-7 and TRBJ2-1; 9 bases align to TRBD2. The receptor comes from a young man in good health. Some clones in this sample may be carry-over from other donors' samples. The sequenced sample was naive CD4+ T cells from PBMCs. Subset indicated: CD45RA+ positively selected. The CDR3 DNA sequence: TGTGCCAGCAGCTTAGATGCAGCGGGAGGATACAATGAGCAGTTCTTC. Translating it yields CASSLDAAGGYNEQFF.